This section outlines one T cell receptor (beta chain) sequence together with its context. The target antigen is unknown. This table comes from immunoSEQ multiplex PCR, and its TCRdb copy is limited to in-frame clones, with some not included. The data hold millions of clones, with roughly 94% observed a single time. The data originate from a study of shared clonotypes between healthy human individuals. Study observations and caveats: The small donor group covered limited genetic and exposure diversity. Sequencing depth was expected to affect clonotype sharing among donors.

Study donors comprised healthy, HIV-negative adults devoid of recent acute infection or vaccination. From CD4+ cells came CD45RA+ naive and CD45RA-negative memory subsets. V lost 3 bases to trimming and J lost 4 bases, with 13 bases between them. Germline-derived CDR1 and CDR2 are SQVTM and ANQGSEA. The length of the CDR3 is 15 residues. The sample comprised naive CD4+ T cells sorted from blood. Subset defined: CD45RA+ positively selected. The sequence derives from a young man in good health. V usage is TRBV29-1 and J usage is TRBJ2-6; the D is unclear. CDR3 in amino acids: CSVDLGTAGANVLTF. CDR3 nucleotides: TGCAGCGTTGACCTGGGCACGGCCGGGGCCAACGTCCTGACTTTC.